Ten or more counts support the clone carrying this TCR beta chain. Its antigen is still unknown. TCRdb processed the 5' RACE reads anew with MiXCR; each CDR3 protein has one entry. The table includes roughly 20,000 distinct CDR3 sequences, 4.8% detected once. V lost 4 bases to trimming and J lost 3 bases, with 17 bases between them. Germline loops: CDR1 LNHDA, CDR2 SQIVND (reference sequence). This CDR3 is 16 amino acids long. This entry comes from a study of spatial heterogeneity in lung cancer. Study-wide findings and caveats: Mutation counts in tumors were tracked by counts of expanded intratumoral alpha and beta TCRs.

The time point here: sample taken at primary tumor resection. Untreated early-stage non-small cell lung cancer patients, fewer than 85 in total, were the donors. This receptor was obtained from a male donor with early-stage non-small cell lung cancer. The V call is TRBV19, the J call TRBJ2-3; a weak D match, TRBD1 (5 bases). Sequenced here: lung tumor tissue, sampled at surgery. The CDR3 loop is CASSTLGQGWTDTQYF. The CDR3 nucleotides are TGTGCCAGTAGTACCCTTGGGCAGGGCTGGACAGATACGCAGTATTTT. The full variable domain, in which reference TRBV19 and TRBJ2-3 provide the parts outside the CDR3, is DGGITQSPKYLFRKEGQNVTLSCEQNLNHDAMYWYRQDPGQGLRLIYYSQIVNDFQKGDIAEGYSVSREKKESFPLTVTSAQKNPTAFYLCASSTLGQGWTDTQYFGPGTRLTVL.